These T cell receptor beta chains were read from a single sample in a study of cytomegalovirus exposure and HLA in healthy donors. The table came from immunoSEQ multiplex PCR; TCRdb's copy has only in-frame clones and leaves some out. This table has about 110,000 clones, 71% appearing once. The sample comprised PBMCs. These receptors all stem from a female donor in good health and CMV-seronegative. Both conserved end residues are part of each CDR3. D genes are given only for firm matches. Clone size is not always given. Where it is, it says once, few, many or a class for expanded clones.

abundance: NA; v_gene: TRBV18; j_gene: TRBJ2-7; d_gene: NA; CDR3aa: CASSPDRISYEQYF; CDR3nt: TGTGCCAGCTCACCCGACAGGATATCCTACGAGCAGTACTTC
abundance: NA; v_gene: TRBV7-2; j_gene: TRBJ2-7; d_gene: TRBD2; CDR3aa: CASSFAGARYEQYF; CDR3nt: TGTGCCAGCAGCTTCGCGGGAGCGAGATACGAGCAGTACTTC
abundance: NA; v_gene: TRBV4-3; j_gene: TRBJ2-2; d_gene: TRBD1; CDR3aa: CASSQDPGGHGTGELFF; CDR3nt: TGCGCCAGCAGCCAAGACCCAGGGGGCCATGGGACCGGGGAGCTGTTTTTT
abundance: NA; v_gene: TRBV5-5; j_gene: TRBJ1-4; d_gene: TRBD1; CDR3aa: CASSSGQDFESGEKLFF; CDR3nt: TGTGCCAGCAGCTCTGGACAGGATTTCGAATCGGGGGAAAAACTGTTTTTT
abundance: NA; v_gene: TRBV2; j_gene: TRBJ2-7; d_gene: NA; CDR3aa: CASIGGPYEQYF; CDR3nt: TGTGCCAGCATCGGGGGACCCTACGAGCAGTACTTC
abundance: NA; v_gene: TRBV19; j_gene: TRBJ1-1; d_gene: TRBD1; CDR3aa: CASSWTGRSGTEAFF; CDR3nt: TGTGCCAGTAGTTGGACAGGGAGATCGGGGACTGAAGCTTTCTTT
abundance: few; v_gene: TRBV4-2; j_gene: TRBJ2-7; d_gene: NA; CDR3aa: CASSPDSYEQYF; CDR3nt: TGTGCCAGCAGCCCCGACAGCTACGAGCAGTACTTC
abundance: few; v_gene: TRBV5-1; j_gene: TRBJ2-3; d_gene: NA; CDR3aa: CASMGGSTDTQYF; CDR3nt: TGCGCCAGCATGGGCGGGAGCACAGATACGCAGTATTTT
abundance: NA; v_gene: TRBV30; j_gene: TRBJ1-2; d_gene: NA; CDR3aa: CAWSDTDAGDGYTF; CDR3nt: TGTGCCTGGAGCGACACCGATGCAGGGGATGGCTACACCTTC
abundance: NA; v_gene: TRBV27; j_gene: TRBJ2-2; d_gene: TRBD2; CDR3aa: CASTHKTSGIFSGELFF; CDR3nt: TGTGCCAGCACCCACAAAACTAGCGGGATATTTTCCGGGGAGCTGTTTTTT
abundance: NA; v_gene: TRBV28; j_gene: TRBJ2-7; d_gene: TRBD1; CDR3aa: CASSTGGREQYF; CDR3nt: TGTGCCAGCAGTACAGGGGGCCGGGAGCAGTACTTC
abundance: many; v_gene: TRBV5-5; j_gene: TRBJ2-7; d_gene: NA; CDR3aa: CARKYWTGGYEQYF; CDR3nt: TGTGCCAGAAAGTATTGGACCGGGGGCTACGAGCAGTACTTC
abundance: NA; v_gene: TRBV11-3; j_gene: TRBJ2-3; d_gene: NA; CDR3aa: CASSFNTDTQYF; CDR3nt: TGTGCCAGCAGCTTTAACACAGATACGCAGTATTTT
abundance: few; v_gene: TRBV2; j_gene: TRBJ1-4; d_gene: NA; CDR3aa: CASQGSTNEKLFF; CDR3nt: TGTGCCAGTCAGGGGTCAACTAATGAAAAACTGTTTTTT
abundance: NA; v_gene: TRBV9; j_gene: TRBJ2-1; d_gene: TRBD2; CDR3aa: CASSVRGSGSGRYNEQFF; CDR3nt: TGTGCCAGCAGCGTAAGGGGTAGCGGGAGTGGCAGATACAATGAGCAGTTCTTC
abundance: once; v_gene: TRBV4-3; j_gene: TRBJ2-7; d_gene: TRBD1; CDR3aa: CASSPDREGSYEQYF; CDR3nt: TGCGCCAGCAGCCCGGACAGGGAAGGGTCCTACGAGCAGTACTTC
abundance: NA; v_gene: TRBV7-8; j_gene: TRBJ2-7; d_gene: TRBD2; CDR3aa: CASSTSGTSGNYEQYF; CDR3nt: TGTGCCAGCAGCACCTCCGGGACTAGCGGGAACTACGAGCAGTACTTC